These T cell receptor beta chains were read from a single sample in a study of cytomegalovirus exposure and HLA in healthy donors. Using immunoSEQ multiplex PCR, the repertoire was profiled, and TCRdb retains in-frame clones only, with some absent. The sample lists 240,000 or so clones, roughly 82% occurring once. What was sequenced was PBMCs. The receptors originated from a woman aged 35 to 49 in good health and CMV-seropositive. The CDR3 runs from the conserved cysteine through the conserved F or W. Fields, in order: V gene, clone size, D gene, J gene, CDR3 protein, CDR3 DNA. D genes are given only for firm matches. Not every row has a clone size; where given, it reads once, few, many or a size class.

TRBV11-2	few	-	TRBJ1-2	CASSLDSGRGIYYGYTF	TGTGCCAGCAGCTTAGATTCGGGCAGGGGCATTTACTATGGCTACACCTTC
TRBV12-5	-	-	TRBJ2-7	CASGLFSGVSSYEQYF	TGTGCTAGTGGTTTGTTTTCAGGGGTGAGCTCCTACGAGCAGTACTTC
TRBV2	-	TRBD1	TRBJ2-1	CASSRRDRGLYNEQFF	TGTGCCAGCAGCCGACGTGACAGGGGGCTTTACAATGAGCAGTTCTTC
TRBV19	-	-	TRBJ1-6	CASKQGNSPLHF	TGTGCCAGTAAGCAGGGCAACTCACCCCTCCACTTT
TRBV27	once	TRBD1	TRBJ1-2	CASRLTGGNGYTF	TGTGCCAGCAGACTTACAGGGGGCAATGGCTACACCTTC
TRBV6-5	-	-	TRBJ1-3	CASSYRRSGGNTIYF	TGTGCCAGCAGTTACCGGAGAAGCGGCGGAAACACCATATATTTT
TRBV5-1	-	-	TRBJ2-5	CASSSLRVYQETQYF	TGCGCCAGCAGCTCGCTACGGGTGTACCAAGAGACCCAGTACTTC
TRBV6-1	-	-	TRBJ1-1	CASSEGGGGRGTEAFF	TGTGCCAGCAGTGAAGGGGGAGGGGGGCGAGGCACTGAAGCTTTCTTT
TRBV29-1	-	TRBD1	TRBJ1-2	CSARQGRTGYTF	TGCAGCGCCCGACAGGGGCGGACTGGCTACACCTTC
TRBV11-3	-	TRBD1	TRBJ1-3	CASSPGTGSFAGNTIYF	TGTGCCAGCAGCCCGGGGACAGGGAGTTTCGCTGGAAACACCATATATTTT
TRBV7-9	few	-	TRBJ2-3	CASSLQGYGTQYF	TGTGCCAGCAGCTTACAGGGTTATGGTACGCAGTATTTT
TRBV5-4	few	-	TRBJ2-7	CASSFSRDNEQYF	TGTGCCAGCAGCTTTAGCAGGGACAACGAGCAGTACTTC
TRBV4-3	-	TRBD2	TRBJ2-3	CASSLLLADRTDTQYF	TGCGCCAGCAGCTTACTTCTAGCGGATAGGACAGATACGCAGTATTTT
TRBV6-5	-	TRBD2	TRBJ2-1	CASRAGTNRNNEQLF	TGTGCCAGCAGGGCCGGGACTAACAGAAACAATGAGCAGCTCTTC
TRBV30	-	TRBD1	TRBJ1-1	CAWKIGQGALNTEAFF	TGTGCCTGGAAGATCGGACAGGGGGCCCTGAACACTGAAGCTTTCTTT
TRBV4-3	-	TRBD2	TRBJ2-2	CASSPNRLAGEFTGELFF	TGCGCCAGCAGCCCAAACAGACTAGCGGGAGAGTTTACCGGGGAGCTGTTTTTT
TRBV7-8	-	-	TRBJ2-7	CASIATRTSYEQYF	TGTGCCAGCATCGCGACTAGGACTTCCTACGAGCAGTACTTC
TRBV4-1	-	-	TRBJ1-4	CASSQDGRGFEKLFF	TGCGCCAGCAGCCAAGATGGCCGGGGATTTGAAAAACTGTTTTTT
TRBV28	-	TRBD1	TRBJ1-6	CALQGGADSPLHF	TGTGCCCTACAAGGGGGCGCGGATTCACCCCTCCACTTT
TRBV5-1	-	TRBD1	TRBJ2-7	CASSLAQGIYEQYF	TGCGCCAGCAGCTTGGCACAGGGGATCTACGAGCAGTACTTC
TRBV7-9	-	-	TRBJ1-2	CSSSLEYGYTF	TGTTCCAGCAGCCTGGAGTATGGCTACACCTTC
TRBV7-9	-	TRBD1	TRBJ1-2	CASSPRTGNYGYTF	TGTGCCAGCAGCCCTCGGACAGGGAACTATGGCTACACCTTC
TRBV6-5	-	-	TRBJ2-7	CASTRNMVSDEQYF	TGTGCCAGCACGAGAAATATGGTTTCGGACGAGCAGTACTTC
TRBV7-3	-	TRBD1	TRBJ2-3	CASSLSGGSPDTQYF	TGTGCCAGCAGCTTGTCAGGGGGCTCACCGGATACGCAGTATTTT
TRBV19	once	-	TRBJ2-4	CASSIDLFETTIQYF	TGTGCCAGTAGTATAGATCTTTTTGAGACAACCATCCAGTACTTC
TRBV27	-	TRBD2	TRBJ2-7	CASSLDSGRAYEQYF	TGTGCCAGCAGTTTAGATAGCGGGAGGGCCTACGAGCAGTACTTC
TRBV18	-	TRBD1	TRBJ2-6	CASSLTGVAGANVLTF	TGTGCCAGCTCACTGACAGGGGTGGCCGGGGCCAACGTCCTGACTTTC
TRBV21-1	-	-	TRBJ1-2	CASSRRVERDFIRSGYTF	TGTGCCAGCAGCAGAAGGGTCGAAAGGGACTTCATAAGAAGTGGCTACACCTTC
TRBV5-6	few	TRBD2	TRBJ2-7	CASSTGLPSSYEQYF	TGTGCCAGCAGCACGGGACTACCGAGCTCCTACGAGCAGTACTTC
TRBV25-1	few	TRBD1	TRBJ1-6	CASRGQGDSPLHF	TGTGCCAGCAGGGGGCAGGGGGATTCACCCCTCCACTTT
TRBV5-4	-	-	TRBJ1-1	CASSPGTPRGKNTEAFF	TGTGCCAGCAGCCCCGGGACACCGAGGGGGAAGAACACTGAAGCTTTCTTT
TRBV11-2	-	TRBD1	TRBJ2-7	CASTGTGANYEQYF	TGTGCCAGCACTGGGACAGGGGCAAACTACGAGCAGTACTTC
TRBV7-3	once	TRBD1	TRBJ1-1	CASSPTVYDRGRLTEAFF	TGTGCCAGCAGCCCCACTGTCTACGACAGGGGGCGTTTGACTGAAGCTTTCTTT
TRBV6-5	-	TRBD1	TRBJ2-7	CASSYRRTGAYEQYF	TGTGCCAGCAGTTACAGGCGGACAGGGGCCTACGAGCAGTACTTC
TRBV5-1	once	-	TRBJ2-3	CASRQGTDTQYF	TGCGCCAGCAGGCAGGGGACAGATACGCAGTATTTT
TRBV19	-	-	TRBJ2-3	CASSTGGADTQYF	TGTGCCAGCTCTACGGGTGGCGCAGATACGCAGTATTTT
TRBV7-3	once	-	TRBJ1-2	CASSSNRDRGYTF	TGTGCCAGCAGCTCAAACAGGGACCGCGGCTACACCTTC
TRBV15	-	TRBD1	TRBJ1-5	CATSRTGLKGQPQHF	TGTGCCACCAGCAGGACAGGGTTGAAGGGTCAGCCCCAGCATTTT
TRBV5-1	-	-	TRBJ1-1	CASSGVAKGGTEAFF	TGCGCCAGCAGCGGGGTGGCTAAAGGGGGTACTGAAGCTTTCTTT
TRBV27	-	TRBD1	TRBJ2-5	CASSSTPPGQGRQGPRETQYF	TGTGCCAGCAGTTCCACCCCACCGGGACAGGGGCGTCAAGGCCCAAGGGAGACCCAGTACTTC
TRBV5-1	-	-	TRBJ2-7	CASSLASDSAEQYF	TGCGCCAGCAGCTTGGCTTCAGACTCGGCCGAGCAGTACTTC
TRBV5-1	-	TRBD2	TRBJ2-3	CASSLSGRVIPDTQYF	TGCGCCAGCAGCTTAAGCGGGAGGGTCATCCCAGATACGCAGTATTTT
TRBV7-8	few	TRBD2	TRBJ2-3	CASSTGTRTDTQYF	TGTGCCAGCAGCACCGGGACTAGAACAGATACGCAGTATTTT
TRBV10-2	-	TRBD1	TRBJ1-1	CASRWDRDTEAFF	TGCGCCAGCAGATGGGACAGGGACACTGAAGCTTTCTTT
TRBV5-1	-	-	TRBJ2-2	CASSRNRVEVGELFF	TGCGCCAGCAGTCGCAACAGGGTCGAGGTCGGGGAGCTGTTTTTT
TRBV27	-	-	TRBJ1-4	CASSFSGGNEKLFF	TGTGCCAGCAGTTTTTCTGGGGGGAATGAAAAACTGTTTTTT
TRBV7-3	-	TRBD2	TRBJ2-5	CASSPSGRRGQETQYF	TGTGCCAGCAGTCCTAGCGGGAGACGGGGTCAAGAGACCCAGTACTTC
TRBV10-3	once	-	TRBJ2-1	CAISERDSINEQFF	TGTGCCATCAGTGAGAGGGACTCAATTAATGAGCAGTTCTTC
TRBV6-6	-	-	TRBJ1-1	CASSYVQSVKNTEAFF	TGTGCCAGCAGTTACGTGCAGTCCGTTAAGAACACTGAAGCTTTCTTT
TRBV27	once	TRBD2	TRBJ2-7	CASSFQGTSGKNEQYF	TGTGCCAGCAGTTTCCAGGGGACTAGCGGGAAAAACGAGCAGTACTTC
TRBV10-1	-	TRBD2	TRBJ2-7	CASSYTQGTSGGNRYEQYF	TGCGCCAGCAGTTACACCCAGGGGACTAGCGGGGGGAACCGGTACGAGCAGTACTTC
TRBV6-6	-	-	TRBJ2-7	CASSSGTEGYEQYF	TGTGCCAGCAGTTCCGGGACGGAGGGCTACGAGCAGTACTTC
TRBV5-6	-	-	TRBJ1-6	CASSLAGRGAYNSPLHF	TGTGCCAGCAGCTTGGCAGGCAGGGGCGCCTATAATTCACCCCTCCACTTT
TRBV9	-	TRBD1	TRBJ1-1	CASSVGGTGSEAFF	TGTGCCAGCAGCGTGGGCGGGACAGGGTCTGAAGCTTTCTTT
TRBV27	-	TRBD1	TRBJ2-7	CATESRDRVNF	TGTGCCACTGAATCCCGGGACAGAGTTAACTTC
TRBV21-1	-	-	TRBJ2-1	CASSTWGLDEQFF	TGTGCCAGCAGCACTTGGGGCCTCGATGAGCAGTTCTTC
TRBV2	few	-	TRBJ1-1	CASSENEIMNTEAFF	TGTGCCAGCAGTGAGAATGAGATAATGAACACTGAAGCTTTCTTT
TRBV6-1	-	TRBD1	TRBJ1-1	CASKSNRQGATEAFF	TGTGCCAGCAAGTCTAATAGACAGGGCGCGACTGAAGCTTTCTTT